A single sample is the source of the 8 T cell receptor beta chains below, sequenced in a study of vaccination effects on CD4 cells after COVID-19. Only in-frame clones appear in the TCRdb table, and some are missing; sequencing was by immunoSEQ multiplex PCR. The sample holds approximately 74,000 clones, over 70% seen once. Antigen-specific CD4+ T cells were first expanded with viral peptide pools by the ViraFEST assay and only then sequenced. With more than 9 days of culture completed, CD4+ T cells were isolated. Participants each got two BNT162b2 or mRNA-1273 vaccine doses. Their target antigens are unknown. This specimen consisted of CD4+ T cells from PBMCs cultured with HCoV-OC43 spike peptides, obtained after COVID-19 vaccination. Subset specified: HCoV-OC43 spike overlapping peptide pool stimulation. The receptors derive from a human donor who received a COVID-19 vaccine.

The chain uses TRBV6-1 and TRBJ2-5, with 12 bases identical to TRBD2. The length of the CDR3 is 20 residues. The junction had 13 bases not matched to a gene; V was cut back by 2 bases and J by 0 bases. CDR1 and CDR2 (germline): MNHNS, SASEGT. The CDR3 coding sequence is TGTGCCAGCAGTGAAAAATTCACGAGGCTAGCGGGGGGGCACCAAGAGACCCAGTACTTC. It specifies CASSEKFTRLAGGHQETQYF.

V is TRBV7-2 and J is TRBJ2-5; tentatively, D is TRBD2 (5 bases). Germline V gives CDR1 SGHTA, CDR2 FQGNSA. Deletions cut 1 base from V and 3 bases from J, with 9 bases between. The CDR3 extends over 14 amino acids. CDR3 in DNA: TGTGCCAGCAGCTTAGATGGAGGAAAAGAGACCCAGTACTTC. Translating gives CASSLDGGKETQYF.

The J gene is TRBJ1-5, the V gene TRBV27; 9 bases are a match to TRBD1. V lost 5 bases, J lost 4 bases, and 15 bases stayed unmatched. Germline CDR1 is MNHEY and CDR2 is SMNVEV (reference sequence). The CDR3 spans 18 residues. The CDR3 DNA is TGTGCCAGCAGTCCCGAAAGGGACAGGGCCAGATTGAATCAGCCCCAGCATTTT. Translation gives CASSPERDRARLNQPQHF.

A single count supports this clone. The rearrangement joins TRBV19 to TRBJ2-1, with 7 bases lining up with TRBD1. Trimming at V came to 4 bases and at J to 0 bases, leaving 6 bases not matched to a gene. This CDR3 is 16 amino acids long. Looked up from germline, CDR1 is LNHDA and CDR2 is SQIVND (reference sequence). The CDR3 loop reads CASSRIRGSSYNEQFF. The CDR3 DNA sequence: TGTGCCAGTAGTAGAATCAGGGGGAGCTCCTACAATGAGCAGTTCTTC.

The V gene is TRBV7-2, the J gene TRBJ2-3; TRBD2 is a possible D gene (7 bases). Germline V gives CDR1 SGHTA, CDR2 FQGNSA. The V gene lost 8 bases and the J gene lost 9 bases, with 18 bases spanning the gap. The CDR3 totals 13 residues. CDR3 bases: TGTGCCAGCGGCGCGGGGGCGTCGGGGACGCAGTATTTT. This gives the protein CASGAGASGTQYF. The full variable domain, its missing parts supplied by reference TRBV7-2 and TRBJ2-3, is GAGVSQSPSNKVTEKGKDVELRCDPISGHTALYWYRQSLGQGLEFLIYFQGNSAPDKSGLPSDRFSAERTGGSVSTLTIQRTQQEDSAVYLCASGAGASGTQYFGPGTRLTVL.

V is TRBV11-3 and J is TRBJ1-1; tentative D call: TRBD1 (6 bases). Trimming cost V 7 bases and J 6 bases, with 30 bases left between them. Germline V CDR1 and CDR2: SGHNT, YENEEA. The CDR3 sequence is 18 residues long. The CDR3 region is CASTSPRGAKRGSPEAFF. Here the CDR3 DNA reads TGTGCCAGCACTTCGCCGCGGGGGGCAAAGCGAGGGAGCCCTGAAGCTTTCTTT.

The table lists this clone with a few counts. The chain couples TRBV19 to TRBJ1-4, with D possibly TRBD1 on 5 matching bases. Germline V gives CDR1 LNHDA, CDR2 SQIVND (reference sequence). With 7 bases removed from V and 8 bases from J, the gap between germline ends came to 23 bases. The CDR3 covers 16 residues. The CDR3 DNA is TGTGCCAGTAAATCGCTTAGGTCAGGGAACCACGAAAAACTGTTTTTT. Protein product: CASKSLRSGNHEKLFF.

The sample holds a few counts of this clone. The chain combines TRBV7-6 with TRBJ1-6; tentatively, D is TRBD1 (5 bases). Trimming shortened V by 4 bases and J by 6 bases, and 7 bases separated the two germline ends. The germline gives CDR1 SGHVS, CDR2 FNYEAQ. CDR3 length: 13 residues. CDR3 bases: TGTGCCAGCAGCTCCGACAGTAATTCACCCCTCCACTTT. This gives the protein CASSSDSNSPLHF.